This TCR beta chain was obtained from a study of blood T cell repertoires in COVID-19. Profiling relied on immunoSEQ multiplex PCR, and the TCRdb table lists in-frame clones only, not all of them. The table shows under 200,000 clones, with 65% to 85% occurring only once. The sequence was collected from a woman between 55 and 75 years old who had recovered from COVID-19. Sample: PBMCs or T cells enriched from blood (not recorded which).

The CDR3 protein is CASSLGLAGPVYEQYF. The CDR3 bases are TGTGCCAGCAGCTTGGGGCTAGCGGGCCCTGTTTACGAGCAGTACTTC. The chain combines TRBV5-4 with TRBJ2-7; 8 nucleotides align to TRBD2. The germline gives CDR1 SGHNT, CDR2 YYREEE (reference sequence). This CDR3 region has 16 residues. Trimming cost V 0 bases and J 4 bases; bases outside gene matches: 9.